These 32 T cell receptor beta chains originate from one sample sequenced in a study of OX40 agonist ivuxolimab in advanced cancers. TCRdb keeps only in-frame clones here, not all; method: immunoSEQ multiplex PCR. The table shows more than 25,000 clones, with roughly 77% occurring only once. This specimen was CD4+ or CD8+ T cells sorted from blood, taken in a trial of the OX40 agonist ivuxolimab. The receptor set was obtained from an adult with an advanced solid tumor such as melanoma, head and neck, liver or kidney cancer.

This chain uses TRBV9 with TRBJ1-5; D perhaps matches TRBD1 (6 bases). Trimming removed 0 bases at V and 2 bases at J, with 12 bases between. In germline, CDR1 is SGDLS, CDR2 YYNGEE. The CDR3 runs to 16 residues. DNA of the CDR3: TGTGCCAGCAGCGTAGGGGGGGGCATAGGCAATCAGCCCCAGCATTTT. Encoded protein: CASSVGGGIGNQPQHF.

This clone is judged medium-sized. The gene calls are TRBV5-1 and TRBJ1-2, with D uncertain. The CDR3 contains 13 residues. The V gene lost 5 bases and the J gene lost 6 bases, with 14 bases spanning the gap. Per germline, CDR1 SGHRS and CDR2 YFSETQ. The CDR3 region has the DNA TGCGCCAGCAGTCCTGACAATCATGATGGCTACACCTTC. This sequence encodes CASSPDNHDGYTF.

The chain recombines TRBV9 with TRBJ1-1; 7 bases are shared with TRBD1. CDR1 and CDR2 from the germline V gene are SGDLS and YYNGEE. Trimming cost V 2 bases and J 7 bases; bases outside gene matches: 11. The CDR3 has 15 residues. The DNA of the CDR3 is TGTGCCAGCAGCGTGACTGCAGGGGGTGGCCGTGAAGCTTTCTTT. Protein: CASSVTAGGGREAFF.

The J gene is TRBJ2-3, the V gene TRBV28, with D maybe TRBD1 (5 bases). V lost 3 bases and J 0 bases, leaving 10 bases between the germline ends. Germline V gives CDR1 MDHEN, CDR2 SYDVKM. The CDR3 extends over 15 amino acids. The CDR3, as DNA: TGTGCCAGCAGTTTGAAGGGGTCCAGCACAGATACGCAGTATTTT. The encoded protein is CASSLKGSSTDTQYF.

The CDR3 is CATSGTSGGNNEQFF. As DNA, the CDR3 is TGTGCCACCAGCGGTACTAGCGGGGGGAACAATGAGCAGTTCTTC. The rearrangement uses TRBV15 and TRBJ2-1; 12 positions match TRBD2. Per the germline V gene, CDR1 is LNHNV and CDR2 is YYDKDF (reference sequence). CDR3 length equals 15 residues. The ends lost 5 bases at V and 5 bases at J; junction bases unmatched: 4.

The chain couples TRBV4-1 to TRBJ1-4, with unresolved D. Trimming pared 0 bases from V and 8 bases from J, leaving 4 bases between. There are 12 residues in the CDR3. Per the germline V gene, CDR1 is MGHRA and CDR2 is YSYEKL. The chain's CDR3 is CASSQDPEKLFF. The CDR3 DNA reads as TGCGCCAGCAGCCAAGATCCGGAAAAACTGTTTTTT.

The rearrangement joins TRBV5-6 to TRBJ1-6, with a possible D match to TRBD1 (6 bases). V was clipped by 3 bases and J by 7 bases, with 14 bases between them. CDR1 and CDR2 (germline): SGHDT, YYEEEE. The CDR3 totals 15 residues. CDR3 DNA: TGTGCCAGCAGCTGGTGGGGGCTGGGGAATTCACCCCTCCACTTT. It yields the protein CASSWWGLGNSPLHF.

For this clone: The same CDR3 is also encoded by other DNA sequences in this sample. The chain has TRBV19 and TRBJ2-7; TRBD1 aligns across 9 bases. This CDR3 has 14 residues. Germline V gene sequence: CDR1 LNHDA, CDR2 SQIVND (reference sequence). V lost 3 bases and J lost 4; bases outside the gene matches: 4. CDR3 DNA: TGTGCCAGTAGTATTGGGACAGGGCTATACGAGCAGTACTTC. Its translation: CASSIGTGLYEQYF.

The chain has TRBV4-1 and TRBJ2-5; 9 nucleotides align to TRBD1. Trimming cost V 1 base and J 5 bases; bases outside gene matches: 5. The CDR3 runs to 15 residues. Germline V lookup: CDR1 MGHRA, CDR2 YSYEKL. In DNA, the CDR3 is TGCGCCAGCAGCCAAGTACAGGGGGCATTCGAGACCCAGTACTTC. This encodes CASSQVQGAFETQYF.

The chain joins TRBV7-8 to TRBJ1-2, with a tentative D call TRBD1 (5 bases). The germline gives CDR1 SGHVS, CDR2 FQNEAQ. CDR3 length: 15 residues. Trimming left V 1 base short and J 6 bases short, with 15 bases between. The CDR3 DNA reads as TGTGCCAGCAGCTTAGTTTACCAGGGCGTTGATGGCTACACCTTC. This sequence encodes CASSLVYQGVDGYTF.

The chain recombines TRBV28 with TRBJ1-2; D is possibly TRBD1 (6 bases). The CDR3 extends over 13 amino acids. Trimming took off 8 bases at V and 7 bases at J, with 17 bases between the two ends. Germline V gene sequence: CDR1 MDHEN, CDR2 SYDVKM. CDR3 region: CASQIRGGFGYTF. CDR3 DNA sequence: TGTGCCAGCCAGATTCGGGGGGGCTTTGGCTACACCTTC.

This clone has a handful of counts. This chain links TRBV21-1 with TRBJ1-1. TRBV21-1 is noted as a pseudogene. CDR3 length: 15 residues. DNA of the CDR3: TGTGCCAGCAGCAAACGCCCAGGGGAGGGCACTGAAGCTTTCTTT. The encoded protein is CASSKRPGEGTEAFF.

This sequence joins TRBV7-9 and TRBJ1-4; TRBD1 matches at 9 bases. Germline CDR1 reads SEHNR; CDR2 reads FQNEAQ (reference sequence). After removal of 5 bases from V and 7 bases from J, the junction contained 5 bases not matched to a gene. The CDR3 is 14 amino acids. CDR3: CASSRTGEGEKLFF. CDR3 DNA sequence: TGTGCCAGCAGCCGGACAGGGGAAGGTGAAAAACTGTTTTTT.

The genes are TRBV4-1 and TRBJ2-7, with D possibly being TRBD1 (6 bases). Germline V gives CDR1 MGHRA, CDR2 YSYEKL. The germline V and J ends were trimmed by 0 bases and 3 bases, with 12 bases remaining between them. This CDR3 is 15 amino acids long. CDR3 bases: TGCGCCAGCAGCCAAGATACCGACAGGTTCTACGAGCAGTACTTC. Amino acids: CASSQDTDRFYEQYF.

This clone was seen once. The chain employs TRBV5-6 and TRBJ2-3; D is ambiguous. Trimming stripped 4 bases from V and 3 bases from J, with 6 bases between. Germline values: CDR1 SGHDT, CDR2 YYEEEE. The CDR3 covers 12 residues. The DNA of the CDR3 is TGTGCCAGCAGCCCATCGACAGATACGCAGTATTTT. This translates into CASSPSTDTQYF. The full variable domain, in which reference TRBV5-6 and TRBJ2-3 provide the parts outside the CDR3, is DAGVTQSPTHLIKTRGQQVTLRCSPKSGHDTVSWYQQALGQGPQFIFQYYEEEERQRGNFPDRFSGHQFPNYSSELNVNALLLGDSALYLCASSPSTDTQYFGPGTRLTVL.

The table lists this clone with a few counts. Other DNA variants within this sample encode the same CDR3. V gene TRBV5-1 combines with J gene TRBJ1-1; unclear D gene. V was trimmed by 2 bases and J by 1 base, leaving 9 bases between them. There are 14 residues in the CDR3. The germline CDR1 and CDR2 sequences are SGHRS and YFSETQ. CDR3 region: CASSFTGGNTEAFF. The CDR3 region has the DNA TGCGCCAGCAGCTTTACCGGTGGGAACACTGAAGCTTTCTTT.

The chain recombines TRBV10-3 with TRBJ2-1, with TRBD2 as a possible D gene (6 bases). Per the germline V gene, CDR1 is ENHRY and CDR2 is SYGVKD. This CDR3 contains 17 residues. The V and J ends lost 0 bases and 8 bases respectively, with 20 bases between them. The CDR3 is CAISESATRAEDDEQFF. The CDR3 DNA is TGTGCCATCAGTGAGTCGGCGACTAGAGCCGAGGACGATGAGCAGTTCTTC.

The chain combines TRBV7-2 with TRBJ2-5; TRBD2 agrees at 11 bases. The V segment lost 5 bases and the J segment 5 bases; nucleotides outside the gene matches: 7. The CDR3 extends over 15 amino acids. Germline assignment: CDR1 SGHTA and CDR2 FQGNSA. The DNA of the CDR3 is TGTGCCAGCAGCCCACTAGCGGGAGTCGTTGAGACCCAGTACTTC. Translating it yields CASSPLAGVVETQYF.

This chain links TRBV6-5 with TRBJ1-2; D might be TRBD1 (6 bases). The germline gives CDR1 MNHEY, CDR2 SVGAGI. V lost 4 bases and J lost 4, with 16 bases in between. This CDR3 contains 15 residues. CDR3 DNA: TGTGCCAGCAGTTTGTTTCAGGGGATACGCTATGGCTACACCTTC. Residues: CASSLFQGIRYGYTF.

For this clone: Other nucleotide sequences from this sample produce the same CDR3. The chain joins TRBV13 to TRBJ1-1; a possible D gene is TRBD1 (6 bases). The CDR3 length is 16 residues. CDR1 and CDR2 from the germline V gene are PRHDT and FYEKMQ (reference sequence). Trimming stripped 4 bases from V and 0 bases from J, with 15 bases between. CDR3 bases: TGTGCCAGCAGCTCCAGGGGAAGGGGGATGAACACTGAAGCTTTCTTT. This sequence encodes CASSSRGRGMNTEAFF.

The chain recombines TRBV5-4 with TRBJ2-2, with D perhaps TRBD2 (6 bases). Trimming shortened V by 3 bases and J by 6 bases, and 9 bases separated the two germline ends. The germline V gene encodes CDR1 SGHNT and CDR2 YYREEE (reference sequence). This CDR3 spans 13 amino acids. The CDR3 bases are TGTGCCAGCAGCTACCCTAGCGCCGGGGAGCTGTTTTTT. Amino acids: CASSYPSAGELFF.

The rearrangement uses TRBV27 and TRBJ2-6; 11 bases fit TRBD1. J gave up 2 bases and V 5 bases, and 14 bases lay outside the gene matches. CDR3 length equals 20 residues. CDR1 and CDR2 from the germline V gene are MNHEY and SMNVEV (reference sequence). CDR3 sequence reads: CASSPKGWTGGVPGANVLTF. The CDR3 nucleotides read TGTGCCAGCAGTCCAAAGGGATGGACAGGGGGCGTTCCTGGGGCCAACGTCCTGACTTTC.

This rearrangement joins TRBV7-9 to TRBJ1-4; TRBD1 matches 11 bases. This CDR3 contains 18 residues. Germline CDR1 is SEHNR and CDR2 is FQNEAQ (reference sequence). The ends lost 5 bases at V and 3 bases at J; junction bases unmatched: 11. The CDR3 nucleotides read TGTGCCAGCAGCCCCCGATGGACAGGGGGCCTGGCTAATGAAAAACTGTTTTTT. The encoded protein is CASSPRWTGGLANEKLFF.

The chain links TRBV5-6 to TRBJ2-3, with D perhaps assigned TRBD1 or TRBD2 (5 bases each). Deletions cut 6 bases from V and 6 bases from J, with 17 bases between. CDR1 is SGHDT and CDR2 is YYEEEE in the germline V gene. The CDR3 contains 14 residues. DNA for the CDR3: TGTGCCAGCAACCCTCTCATCAGGGAGGATACGCAGTATTTT. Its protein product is CASNPLIREDTQYF. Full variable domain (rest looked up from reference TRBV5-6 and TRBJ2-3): DAGVTQSPTHLIKTRGQQVTLRCSPKSGHDTVSWYQQALGQGPQFIFQYYEEEERQRGNFPDRFSGHQFPNYSSELNVNALLLGDSALYLCASNPLIREDTQYFGPGTRLTVL.

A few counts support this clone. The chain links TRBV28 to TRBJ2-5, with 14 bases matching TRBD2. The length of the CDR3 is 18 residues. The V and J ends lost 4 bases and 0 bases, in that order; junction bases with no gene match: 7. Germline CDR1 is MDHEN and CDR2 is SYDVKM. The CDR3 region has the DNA TGTGCCAGCAGTTCCTGGACTAGCGGGAGGTTTCACCAAGAGACCCAGTACTTC. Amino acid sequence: CASSSWTSGRFHQETQYF. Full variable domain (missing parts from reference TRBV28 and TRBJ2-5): DVKVTQSSRYLVKRTGEKVFLECVQDMDHENMFWYRQDPGLGLRLIYFSYDVKMKEKGDIPEGYSVSREKKERFSLILESASTNQTSMYLCASSSWTSGRFHQETQYFGPGTRLLVL.

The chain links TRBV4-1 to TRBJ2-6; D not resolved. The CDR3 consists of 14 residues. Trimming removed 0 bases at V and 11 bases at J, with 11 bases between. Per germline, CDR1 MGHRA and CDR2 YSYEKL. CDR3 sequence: CASSQDRSADVLTF. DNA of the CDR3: TGCGCCAGCAGCCAAGATCGGTCAGCAGACGTCCTGACTTTC.

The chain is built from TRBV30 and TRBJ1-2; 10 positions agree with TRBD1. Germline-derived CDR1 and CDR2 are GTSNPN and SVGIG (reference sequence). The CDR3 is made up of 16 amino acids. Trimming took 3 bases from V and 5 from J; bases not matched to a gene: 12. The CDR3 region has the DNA TGTGCCTGGAGGTGGGGACAGGGGTCCATGGGTTATGGCTACACCTTC. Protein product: CAWRWGQGSMGYGYTF.

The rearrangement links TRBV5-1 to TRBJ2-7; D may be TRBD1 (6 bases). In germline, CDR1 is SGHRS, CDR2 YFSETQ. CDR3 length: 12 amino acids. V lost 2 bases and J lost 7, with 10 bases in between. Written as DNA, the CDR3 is TGCGCCAGCAGCTTACAGGGTCAAGAGCAGTACTTC. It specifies CASSLQGQEQYF. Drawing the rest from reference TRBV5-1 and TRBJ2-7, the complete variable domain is KAGVTQTPRYLIKTRGQQVTLSCSPISGHRSVSWYQQTPGQGLQFLFEYFSETQRNKGNFPGRFSGRQFSNSRSEMNVSTLELGDSALYLCASSLQGQEQYFGPGTRLTVT.

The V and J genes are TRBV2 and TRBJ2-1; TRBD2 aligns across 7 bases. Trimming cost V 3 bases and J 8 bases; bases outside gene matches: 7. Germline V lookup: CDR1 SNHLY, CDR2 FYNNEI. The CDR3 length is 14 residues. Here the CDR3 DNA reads TGTGCCAGCAGTGAGCCAGCGGGGTCGGATGAGCAGTTCTTC. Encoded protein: CASSEPAGSDEQFF.

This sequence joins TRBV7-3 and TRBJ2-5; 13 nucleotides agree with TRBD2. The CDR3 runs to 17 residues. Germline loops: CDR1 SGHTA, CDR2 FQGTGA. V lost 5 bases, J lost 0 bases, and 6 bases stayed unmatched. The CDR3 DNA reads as TGTGCCAGCAGCAATCTCGGACTAGCGGGGGACCAAGAGACCCAGTACTTC. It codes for CASSNLGLAGDQETQYF. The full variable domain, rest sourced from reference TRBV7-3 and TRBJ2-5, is GAGVSQTPSNKVTEKGKYVELRCDPISGHTALYWYRQSLGQGPEFLIYFQGTGAADDSGLPNDRFFAVRPEGSVSTLKIQRTERGDSAVYLCASSNLGLAGDQETQYFGPGTRLLVL.

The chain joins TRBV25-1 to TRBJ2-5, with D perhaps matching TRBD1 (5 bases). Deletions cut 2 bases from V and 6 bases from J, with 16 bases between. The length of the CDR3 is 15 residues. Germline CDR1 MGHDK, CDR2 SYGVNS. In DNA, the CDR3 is TGTGCCAGCAGTGAAGAAGGGCAGGGTGGCAAGACCCAGTACTTC. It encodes CASSEEGQGGKTQYF.

CDR3 DNA: TGCGCCAGCAGCTTGGCGGGGTTAAACGAGCAGTACTTC. This translates into CASSLAGLNEQYF. V and J are TRBV5-1 and TRBJ2-7; possible D gene TRBD2, 5 bases. Germline V lookup: CDR1 SGHRS, CDR2 YFSETQ. Trimming cost V 0 bases and J 5 bases, with 9 bases left between them. This CDR3 region has 13 residues.